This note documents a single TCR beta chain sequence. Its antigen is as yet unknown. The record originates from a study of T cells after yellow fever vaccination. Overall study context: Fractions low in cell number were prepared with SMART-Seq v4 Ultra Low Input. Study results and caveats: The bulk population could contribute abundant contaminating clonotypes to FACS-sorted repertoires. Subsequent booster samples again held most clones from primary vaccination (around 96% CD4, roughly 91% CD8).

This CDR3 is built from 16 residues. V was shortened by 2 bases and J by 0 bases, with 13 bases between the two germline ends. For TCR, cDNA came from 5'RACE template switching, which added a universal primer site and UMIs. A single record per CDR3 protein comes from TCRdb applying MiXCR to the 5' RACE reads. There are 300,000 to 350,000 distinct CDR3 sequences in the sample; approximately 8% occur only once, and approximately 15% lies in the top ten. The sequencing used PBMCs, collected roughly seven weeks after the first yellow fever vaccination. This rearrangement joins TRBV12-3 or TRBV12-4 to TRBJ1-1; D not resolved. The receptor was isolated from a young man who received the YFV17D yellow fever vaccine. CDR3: CASSLRSGSMNTEAFF. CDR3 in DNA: TGTGCCAGCAGTTTAAGGTCGGGGAGCATGAACACTGAAGCTTTCTTT.